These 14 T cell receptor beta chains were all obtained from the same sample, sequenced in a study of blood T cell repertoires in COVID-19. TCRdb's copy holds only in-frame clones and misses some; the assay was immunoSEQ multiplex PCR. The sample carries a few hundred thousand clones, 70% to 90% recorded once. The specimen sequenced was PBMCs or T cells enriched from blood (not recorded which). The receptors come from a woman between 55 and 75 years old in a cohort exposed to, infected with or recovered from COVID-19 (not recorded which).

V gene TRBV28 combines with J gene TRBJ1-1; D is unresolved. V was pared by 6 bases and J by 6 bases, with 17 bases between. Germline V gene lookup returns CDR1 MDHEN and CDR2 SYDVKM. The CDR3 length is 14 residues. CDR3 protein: CASSWPGGVPEAFF. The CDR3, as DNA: TGTGCCAGCAGCTGGCCCGGCGGAGTACCTGAAGCTTTCTTT.

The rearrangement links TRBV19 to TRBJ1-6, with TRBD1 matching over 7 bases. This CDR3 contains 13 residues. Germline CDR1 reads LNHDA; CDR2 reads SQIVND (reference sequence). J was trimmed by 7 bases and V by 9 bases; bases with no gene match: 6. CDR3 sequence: CASGQVSNSPLHF. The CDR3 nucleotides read TGTGCCAGCGGACAGGTTTCGAATTCACCCCTCCACTTT.

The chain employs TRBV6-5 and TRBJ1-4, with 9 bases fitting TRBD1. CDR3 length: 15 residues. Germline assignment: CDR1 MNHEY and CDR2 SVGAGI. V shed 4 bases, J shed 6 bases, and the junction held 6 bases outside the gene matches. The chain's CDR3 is CASSFGTGRDEKLFF. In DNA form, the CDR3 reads TGTGCCAGCAGTTTCGGGACAGGGCGGGATGAAAAACTGTTTTTT.

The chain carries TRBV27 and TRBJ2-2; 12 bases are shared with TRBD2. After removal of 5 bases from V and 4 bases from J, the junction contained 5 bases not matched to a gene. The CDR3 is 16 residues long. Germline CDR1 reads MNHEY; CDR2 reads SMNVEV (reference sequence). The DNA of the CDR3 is TGTGCCAGCAGTCCCACTAGCGGGAGGTTCACCGGGGAGCTGTTTTTT. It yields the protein CASSPTSGRFTGELFF.

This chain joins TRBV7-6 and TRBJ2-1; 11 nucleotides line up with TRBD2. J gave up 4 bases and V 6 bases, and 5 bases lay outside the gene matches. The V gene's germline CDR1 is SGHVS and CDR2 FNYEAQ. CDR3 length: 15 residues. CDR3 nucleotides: TGTGCCAGCAGATCCGGGACTAGCGGTTACAATGAGCAGTTCTTC. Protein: CASRSGTSGYNEQFF.

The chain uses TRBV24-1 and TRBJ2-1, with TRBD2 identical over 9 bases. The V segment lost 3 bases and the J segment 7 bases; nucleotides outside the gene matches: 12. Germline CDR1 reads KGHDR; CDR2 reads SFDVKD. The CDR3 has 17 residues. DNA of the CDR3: TGTGCCACCAGTGATCCCGTAGCGGGAGTAATCGGGAATGAGCAGTTCTTC. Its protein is CATSDPVAGVIGNEQFF.

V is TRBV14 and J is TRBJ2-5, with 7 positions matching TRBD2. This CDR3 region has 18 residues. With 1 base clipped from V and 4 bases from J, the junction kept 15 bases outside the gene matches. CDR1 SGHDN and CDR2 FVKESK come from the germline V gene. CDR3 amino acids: CASSQGFRRDYVAETQYF. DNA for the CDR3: TGTGCCAGCAGCCAAGGGTTTCGGCGGGACTATGTGGCAGAGACCCAGTACTTC. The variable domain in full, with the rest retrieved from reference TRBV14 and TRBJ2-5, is EAGVTQFPSHSVIEKGQTVTLRCDPISGHDNLYWYRRVMGKEIKFLLHFVKESKQDESGMPNNRFLAERTGGTYSTLKVQPAELEDSGVYFCASSQGFRRDYVAETQYFGPGTRLLVL.

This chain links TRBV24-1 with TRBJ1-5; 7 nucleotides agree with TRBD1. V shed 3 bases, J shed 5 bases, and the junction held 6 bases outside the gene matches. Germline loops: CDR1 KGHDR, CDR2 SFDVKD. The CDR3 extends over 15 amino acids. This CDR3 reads CATSDVTGSDQPQHF. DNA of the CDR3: TGTGCCACCAGTGATGTGACAGGGTCCGATCAGCCCCAGCATTTT.

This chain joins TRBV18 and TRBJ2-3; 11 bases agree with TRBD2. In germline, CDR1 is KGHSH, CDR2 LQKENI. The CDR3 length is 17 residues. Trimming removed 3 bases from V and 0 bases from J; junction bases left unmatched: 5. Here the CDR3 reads CASSPGLAESSTDTQYF. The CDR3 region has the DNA TGTGCCAGCTCACCGGGACTAGCGGAATCTAGCACAGATACGCAGTATTTT.

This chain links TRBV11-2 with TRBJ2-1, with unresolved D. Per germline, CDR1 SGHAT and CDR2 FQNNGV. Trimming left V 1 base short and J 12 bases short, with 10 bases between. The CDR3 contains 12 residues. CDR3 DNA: TGTGCCAGCAGCTTAGGAGCGACGACGCAGTTCTTC. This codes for CASSLGATTQFF. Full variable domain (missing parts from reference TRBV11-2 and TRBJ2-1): EAGVAQSPRYKIIEKRQSVAFWCNPISGHATLYWYQQILGQGPKLLIQFQNNGVVDDSQLPKDRFSAERLKGVDSTLKIQPAKLEDSAVYLCASSLGATTQFFGPGTRLTVL.

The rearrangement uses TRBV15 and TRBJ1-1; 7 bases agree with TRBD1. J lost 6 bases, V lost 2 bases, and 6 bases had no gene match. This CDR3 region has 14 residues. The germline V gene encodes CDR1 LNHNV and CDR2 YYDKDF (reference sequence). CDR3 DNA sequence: TGTGCCACCAGCAGACGACAGGGACGGGCTGAAGCTTTCTTT. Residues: CATSRRQGRAEAFF.

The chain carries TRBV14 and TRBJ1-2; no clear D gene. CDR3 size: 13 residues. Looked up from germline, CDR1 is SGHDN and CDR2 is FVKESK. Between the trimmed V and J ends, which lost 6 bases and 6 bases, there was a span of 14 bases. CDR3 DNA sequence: TGTGCCAGCAGACCAATGAGTGGAGATGGCTACACCTTC. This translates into CASRPMSGDGYTF.

In DNA, the CDR3 is TGTGCCAGCAGCTTAGACAGGGGTTACTCCTACGAGCAGTACTTC. It yields the protein CASSLDRGYSYEQYF. The J gene is TRBJ2-7, the V gene TRBV7-9; 7 bases are a match to TRBD1. J was trimmed by 0 bases and V by 1 base; bases with no gene match: 3. CDR1 is SEHNR and CDR2 is FQNEAQ in the germline V gene (reference sequence). The CDR3 totals 15 residues.

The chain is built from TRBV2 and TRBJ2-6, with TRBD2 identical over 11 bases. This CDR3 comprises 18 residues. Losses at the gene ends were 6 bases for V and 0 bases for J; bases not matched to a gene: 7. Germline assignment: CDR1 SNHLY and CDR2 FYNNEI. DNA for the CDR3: TGTGCCAGCAGGCAGACTAGCGGGACCTTCTCTGGGGCCAACGTCCTGACTTTC. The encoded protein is CASRQTSGTFSGANVLTF.